The T cell receptor (beta chain) under discussion was sequenced for a study of vaccination effects on CD4 cells after COVID-19 (dated by TCRdb to about 2022). Background on the whole study: Post-vaccine samples across the study were collected a median of 72 days after the second dose, with a range of 14 to 241. In both COVID-19 convalescent patients and infection-naive vaccine recipients, the study compared SARS-CoV-2 spike-specific CD4+ TCR repertoires from before mRNA vaccination with those from after it. A total of 10 COVID-19 convalescent patients and a handful of SARS-CoV-2-naive healthy vaccine recipients were included in the full study. Cultures from other donors in the study were sequenced with the Oncomine TCR Beta short-read assay on an Illumina iSeq 100. Broader findings and caveats from the paper: Only a small number of convalescent patients were included, and no early post-infection timepoints were available, which limited the study. Marked clonal contraction was observed in both infection-induced and vaccine-induced clones at late post-vaccination timepoints, consistent with waning T cell responses. Among healthy vaccine recipients, nearly all vaccine-induced clones were SARS-CoV-2 mono-reactive, and only 1 of 255 was cross-reactive with common cold coronaviruses.

The library was produced with the immunoSEQ multiplex PCR assay. DNA from the CD4+ T cells that had been cultured and isolated underwent TCR beta CDR3 sequencing. As for the original processing: Non-productive TCR sequences were discarded, and reads were trimmed to the CDR3 region, with only CDR3s of 7 or more amino acids retained. The MANAFEST web app was used to pick out antigen-specific clonotypes by comparing their expansion in peptide wells with that in reference cultures. To be called positive, a clone needed expansion at FDR<0.05 compared with the reference and with all other wells, an odds ratio greater than 5, and a frequency greater than 0.1% in two replicate wells. Clonotypes significantly expanded in SARS-CoV-2 spike wells and in at least one common cold coronavirus spike condition were defined as cross-reactive. Using the stringdist R package, CDR3 similarity was measured by Levenshtein distance, and unrooted trees were constructed with ape in R 3.6.1. TCRdb obtained this table from immuneACCESS and retained in-frame rearrangements with V and J assigned. These tables miss some clones; where compared with another copy, unresolved V genes account for less than half of the shortfall, and the remainder is unexplained. Clonal size and the V and J genes are those of that table, whereas D and trimming came from the DNA. Counted in this sample were roughly 16,000 clones; roughly three quarters of them appeared once. Together, the top ten hold approximately 17% of the sample.

In the ViraFEST assay, PBMC were stimulated with viral peptide pools, and TCR sequencing was then used to find antigen-specific CD4+ T cell clonotypes based on their expansion. After less than 13 days of culture, CD4+ T cells were isolated with the EasySep CD4+ T cell isolation kit. Participants received two doses of either the BNT162b2 or the mRNA-1273 mRNA SARS-CoV-2 vaccine. Negative nucleocapsid antibody results before and after vaccination confirmed that the healthy vaccine recipients had no prior SARS-CoV-2 infection. Approximately 2 million PBMC per well were cultured in IMDM with approximately 5% human AB serum, 7.5 to 10 IU/ml IL-2 and gentamicin, plus 10 ug/ml peptides. Half of the culture medium was replaced with fresh IL-2-containing medium on days 3 and 7. Unless noted otherwise, every peptide stimulation condition was grown in triplicate wells. PBMC were separated from whole blood using Ficoll-Paque Plus gradient centrifugation and were then either cryopreserved at -140C or used fresh. The spike proteins of SARS-CoV-2 and of the common cold coronaviruses HCoV-NL63, HCoV-OC43 and HCoV-229E were spanned by overlapping peptide pools. Genomic DNA was extracted from cultured CD4+ T cells with the QIAamp micro DNA kit.

Relative to germline, V is 2 bases shorter and J is 6 bases shorter, with 8 bases between their ends. The CDR3 sequence holds 13 residues, the cysteine and phenylalanine included. Kept here is only the CDR3 DNA, which spans 39 bases and is read in frame from base 1. This clone was observed a handful of times. The target of this receptor is not known. One base away there is no much larger clone; base qualities are not given. The chain employs TRBV12-3 or TRBV12-4 and TRBJ1-5; the D gene lacks a confident call. This receptor was obtained from a human donor who received a COVID-19 vaccine. The source was CD4+ T cells from PBMCs cultured with HCoV-NL63 spike peptides, collected after COVID-19 vaccination. The cell subset or site label corresponds to: HCoV-NL63 spike overlapping peptide pool stimulation. The DNA sequence is given as TGTGCCAGCAGTTTAAATGGAGGTCAGCCCCAGCATTTT. It is translated as CASSLNGGQPQHF.